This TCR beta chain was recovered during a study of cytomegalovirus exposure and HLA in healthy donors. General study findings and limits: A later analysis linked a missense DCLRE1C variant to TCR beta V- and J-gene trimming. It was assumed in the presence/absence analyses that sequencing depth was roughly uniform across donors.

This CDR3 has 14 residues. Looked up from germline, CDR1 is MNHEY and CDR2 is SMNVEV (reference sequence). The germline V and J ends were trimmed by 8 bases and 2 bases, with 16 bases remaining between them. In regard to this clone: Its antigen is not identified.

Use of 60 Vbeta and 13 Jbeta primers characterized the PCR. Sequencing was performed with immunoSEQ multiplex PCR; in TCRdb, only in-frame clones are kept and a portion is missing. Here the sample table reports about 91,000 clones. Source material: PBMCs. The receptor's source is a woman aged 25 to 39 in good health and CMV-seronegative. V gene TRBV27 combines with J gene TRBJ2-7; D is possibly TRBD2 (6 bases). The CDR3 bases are TGTGCCAGCGGGGGTTTGGGGGGAGCCTACGAGCAGTACTTC. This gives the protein CASGGLGGAYEQYF.